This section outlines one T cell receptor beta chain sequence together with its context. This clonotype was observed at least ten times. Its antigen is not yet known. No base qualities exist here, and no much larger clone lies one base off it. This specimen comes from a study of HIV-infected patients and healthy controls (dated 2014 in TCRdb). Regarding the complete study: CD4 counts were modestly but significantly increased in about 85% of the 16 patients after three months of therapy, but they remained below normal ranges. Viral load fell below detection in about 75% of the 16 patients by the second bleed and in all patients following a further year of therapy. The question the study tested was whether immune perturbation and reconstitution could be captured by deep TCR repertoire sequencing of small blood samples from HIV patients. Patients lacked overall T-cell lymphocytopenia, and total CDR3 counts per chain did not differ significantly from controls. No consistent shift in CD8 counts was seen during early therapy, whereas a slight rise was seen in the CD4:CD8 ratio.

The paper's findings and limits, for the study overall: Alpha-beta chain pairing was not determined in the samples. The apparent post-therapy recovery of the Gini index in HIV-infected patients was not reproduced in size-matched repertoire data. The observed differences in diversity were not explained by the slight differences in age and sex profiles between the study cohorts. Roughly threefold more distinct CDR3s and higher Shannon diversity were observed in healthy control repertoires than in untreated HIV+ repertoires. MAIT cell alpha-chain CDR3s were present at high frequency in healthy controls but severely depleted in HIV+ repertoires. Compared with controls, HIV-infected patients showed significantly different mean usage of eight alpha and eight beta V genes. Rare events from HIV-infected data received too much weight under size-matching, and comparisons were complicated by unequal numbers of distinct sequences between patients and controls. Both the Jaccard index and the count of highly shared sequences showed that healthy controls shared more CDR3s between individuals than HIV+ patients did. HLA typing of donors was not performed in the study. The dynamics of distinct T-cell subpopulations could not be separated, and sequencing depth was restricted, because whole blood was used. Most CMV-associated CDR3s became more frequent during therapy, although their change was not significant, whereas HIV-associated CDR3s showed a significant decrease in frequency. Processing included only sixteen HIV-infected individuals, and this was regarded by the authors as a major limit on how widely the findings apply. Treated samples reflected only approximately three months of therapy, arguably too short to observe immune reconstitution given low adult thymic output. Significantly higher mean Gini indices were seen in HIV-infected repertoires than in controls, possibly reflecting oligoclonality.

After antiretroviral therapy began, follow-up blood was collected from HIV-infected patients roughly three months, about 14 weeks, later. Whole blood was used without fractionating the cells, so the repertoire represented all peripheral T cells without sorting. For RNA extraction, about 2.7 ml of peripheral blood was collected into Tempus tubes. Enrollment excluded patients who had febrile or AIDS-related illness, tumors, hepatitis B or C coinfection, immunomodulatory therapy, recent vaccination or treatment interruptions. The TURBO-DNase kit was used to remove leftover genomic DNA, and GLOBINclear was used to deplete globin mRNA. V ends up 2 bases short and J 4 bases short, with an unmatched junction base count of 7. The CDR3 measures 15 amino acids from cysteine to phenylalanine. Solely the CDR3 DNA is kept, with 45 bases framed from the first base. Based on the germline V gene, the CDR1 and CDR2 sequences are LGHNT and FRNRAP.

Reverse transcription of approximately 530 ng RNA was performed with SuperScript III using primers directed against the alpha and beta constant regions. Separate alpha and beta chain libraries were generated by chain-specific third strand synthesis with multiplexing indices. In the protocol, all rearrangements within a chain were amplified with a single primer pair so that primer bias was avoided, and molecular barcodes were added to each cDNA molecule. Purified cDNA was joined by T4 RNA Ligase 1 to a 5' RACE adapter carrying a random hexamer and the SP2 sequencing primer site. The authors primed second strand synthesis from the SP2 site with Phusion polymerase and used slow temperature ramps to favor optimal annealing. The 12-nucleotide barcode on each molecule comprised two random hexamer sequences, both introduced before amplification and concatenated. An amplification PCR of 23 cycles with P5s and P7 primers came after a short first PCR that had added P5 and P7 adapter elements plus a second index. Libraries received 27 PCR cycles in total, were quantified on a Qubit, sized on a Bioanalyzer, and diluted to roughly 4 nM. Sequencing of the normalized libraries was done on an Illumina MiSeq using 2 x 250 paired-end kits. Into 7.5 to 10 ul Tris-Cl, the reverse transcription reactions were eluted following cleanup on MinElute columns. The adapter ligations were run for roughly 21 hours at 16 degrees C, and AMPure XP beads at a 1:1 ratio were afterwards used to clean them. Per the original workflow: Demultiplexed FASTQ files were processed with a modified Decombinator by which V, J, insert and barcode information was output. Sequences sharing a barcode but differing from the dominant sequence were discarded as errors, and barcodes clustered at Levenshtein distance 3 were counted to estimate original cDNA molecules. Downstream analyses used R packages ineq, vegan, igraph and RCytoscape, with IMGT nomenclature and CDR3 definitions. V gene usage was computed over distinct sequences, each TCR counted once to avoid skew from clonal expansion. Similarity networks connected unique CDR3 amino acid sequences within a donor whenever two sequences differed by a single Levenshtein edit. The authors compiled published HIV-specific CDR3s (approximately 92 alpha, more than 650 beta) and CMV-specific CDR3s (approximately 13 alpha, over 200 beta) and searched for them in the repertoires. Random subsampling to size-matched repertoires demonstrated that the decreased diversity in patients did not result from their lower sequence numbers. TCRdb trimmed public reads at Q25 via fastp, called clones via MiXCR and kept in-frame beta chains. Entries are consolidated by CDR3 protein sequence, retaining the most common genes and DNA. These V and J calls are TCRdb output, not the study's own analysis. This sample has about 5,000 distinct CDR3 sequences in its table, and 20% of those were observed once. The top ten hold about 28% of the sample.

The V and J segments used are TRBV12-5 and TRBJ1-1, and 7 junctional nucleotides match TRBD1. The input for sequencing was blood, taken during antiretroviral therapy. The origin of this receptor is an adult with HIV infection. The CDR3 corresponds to CASGLFDREGTEAFF. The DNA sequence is TGTGCTAGTGGTTTGTTCGACAGGGAGGGCACTGAAGCTTTCTTT.